The 11 T cell receptor beta chains listed next were all sequenced from one sample in a study. TCRdb analysed the RT-PCR reads with MiXCR anew, one entry per CDR3 protein. Of approximately 720,000 distinct CDR3 sequences listed, approximately 15% were seen once; the top ten hold roughly 3.9%. Specimen: memory CD4+ T cells from blood. The receptors shown here come from a female donor in good health, serving as a healthy control.

This chain joins TRBV20-1 and TRBJ2-3, with a tentative D call TRBD1 (5 bases). V shed 8 bases and J shed 0 bases, with 12 bases lying between them. Germline V gene lookup returns CDR1 DFQATT and CDR2 SNEGSKA (reference sequence). CDR3 length: 13 residues. In nucleotides, the CDR3 is TGCAGTACGAGACAGTCTAGCACAGATACGCAGTATTTT. Amino acids: CSTRQSSTDTQYF.

This clonotype was picked up many times. The chain uses TRBV7-6 and TRBJ1-5; no definite D call. V gave up 5 bases and J gave up 5 bases, with 10 bases separating them. This CDR3 region has 13 residues. Germline V gene lookup returns CDR1 SGHVS and CDR2 FNYEAQ. In DNA, the CDR3 is TGTGCCAGCAGCCTATTCGGCGATCAGCCCCAGCATTTT. As protein: CASSLFGDQPQHF. The full variable domain, completed using reference TRBV7-6 and TRBJ1-5, is GAGVSQSPRYKVTKRGQDVALRCDPISGHVSLYWYRQALGQGPEFLTYFNYEAQQDKSGLPNDRFSAERPEGSISTLTIQRTEQRDSAMYRCASSLFGDQPQHFGDGTRLSIL.

This clonotype was recorded many times. V usage is TRBV6-5 and J usage is TRBJ2-7, with D hard to call. V was cut by 6 bases and J by 3 bases, with 15 bases left in between. Looked up from germline, CDR1 is MNHEY and CDR2 is SVGAGI. The CDR3 runs 14 residues. CDR3 coding DNA: TGTGCCAGCAGCCCTTACGCAGCTCACTACGAGCAGTACTTC. This sequence encodes CASSPYAAHYEQYF.

This clonotype has at least ten counts. This chain uses TRBV6-5 with TRBJ2-7; 7 bases fit TRBD2. Germline CDR1 and CDR2: MNHEY and SVGAGI. V shed 7 bases, J shed 4 bases, and the junction held 7 bases outside the gene matches. The CDR3 extends over 13 amino acids. The CDR3 loop is CASTWASGYEQYF. Here the CDR3 DNA reads TGTGCCAGCACCTGGGCTAGCGGATACGAGCAGTACTTC.

This clonotype has only a few counts. The gene calls are TRBV6-5 and TRBJ2-3; 10 bases map to TRBD2. The length of the CDR3 is 14 residues. The V gene end was trimmed by 2 bases and the J gene end by 11 bases; junction bases not matched to a gene: 7. Germline values: CDR1 MNHEY, CDR2 SVGAGI. The CDR3 sequence: CASSYQREGPRQYF. The CDR3 coding sequence is TGTGCCAGCAGTTACCAGCGGGAGGGGCCCCGGCAGTATTTT.

This clonotype has more than one count but fewer than ten. This sequence joins TRBV4-2 and TRBJ1-1, with D unclear. The germline CDR1 and CDR2 sequences are LGHNA and YNFKEQ. This CDR3 has 15 residues. The germline V and J ends were trimmed by 4 bases and 0 bases, with 12 bases remaining between them. CDR3 loop: CASSPDGTLNTEAFF. The CDR3 nucleotides read TGTGCCAGCAGCCCGGACGGAACCTTGAACACTGAAGCTTTCTTT.

This clonotype was counted a few times. The chain couples TRBV7-2 to TRBJ1-5, with D hard to call. The germline CDR1 and CDR2 sequences are SGHTA and FQGNSA. V lost 1 base and J 2 bases, leaving 12 bases between the germline ends. The CDR3 has 16 residues. Written as DNA, the CDR3 is TGTGCCAGCAGCTTAGTTTGGGGTTTGGGCAATCAGCCCCAGCATTTT. Protein product: CASSLVWGLGNQPQHF.

The DNA of the CDR3 is TGCGCCAGCAGCCGGGAACCTTCTGGGGCCAACGTCCTGACTTTC. Translation gives CASSREPSGANVLTF. The V gene is TRBV4-3, the J gene TRBJ2-6; D gene unclear. The CDR3 is 15 residues long. CDR1 is LGHNA and CDR2 is YSLEER in the germline V gene. The V gene lost 4 bases and the J gene lost 1 base, with 8 bases spanning the gap.

This clonotype was seen repeatedly, ten times or more. V usage is TRBV4-2 and J usage is TRBJ2-1; D is undetermined. CDR1 is LGHNA and CDR2 is YNFKEQ in the germline V gene. Deletions cut 3 bases from V and 0 bases from J, with 12 bases between. There are 16 residues in the CDR3. This chain's CDR3 is CASSHSARISYNEQFF. The CDR3, as DNA: TGTGCCAGCAGCCACAGCGCCAGAATCTCCTACAATGAGCAGTTCTTC.

The rearrangement links TRBV5-1 to TRBJ1-5; D call uncertain. Between the trimmed V and J ends, which lost 6 bases and 9 bases, there was a span of 19 bases. The CDR3 is made up of 14 amino acids. The germline gives CDR1 SGHRS, CDR2 YFSETQ. In DNA, the CDR3 is TGCGCCAGCAACACCGGACCAGGAGAGGGGCCCCAGCATTTT. It specifies CASNTGPGEGPQHF.

This clonotype appeared a single time. The chain carries TRBV7-9 and TRBJ1-1; 8 bases are a match to TRBD1. The V segment lost 5 bases and the J segment 5 bases; nucleotides outside the gene matches: 10. The germline V gene has CDR1 SEHNR and CDR2 FQNEAQ (reference sequence). The length of the CDR3 is 15 residues. Here the CDR3 reads CASSPQGASGTEAFF. CDR3 coding DNA: TGTGCCAGCAGCCCCCAGGGGGCCTCGGGTACTGAAGCTTTCTTT.